This T cell receptor beta chain was retrieved from a study of T-cell reconstitution after alpha-beta-depleted transplantation in children. Study results and limitations: Several patients had high TCRbeta diversity at day 60; it came from surviving recipient T cells and thymic progenitors. The study reportedly traced alpha-beta T cells about two months after transplant to several hundred expanded graft clones.

Germline V CDR1 and CDR2: MNHEY, SVGEGT. Trimming shortened V by 6 bases and J by 5 bases, and 17 bases separated the two germline ends. The CDR3 has 15 amino acids. Points on this clonotype: Its target is not known.

A TCRbeta library incorporating unique molecular identifiers was prepared. MiXCR, run by TCRdb on the PCR reads, gives a single entry per CDR3 protein. The data contain just over 950,000 distinct CDR3 sequences, about 29% of them singletons. The sample here was PBMCs, mostly from graft donor cells, taken 360 days after TCRalphabeta/CD19-depleted stem cell transplant. This clonotype originated in a boy less than two years old who had a stem cell transplant for SCID, so the T cells may come from the graft donor. V is TRBV6-2 or TRBV6-3 and J is TRBJ2-1; D assignment may be TRBD1 or TRBD2 (6 bases each). The chain's CDR3 is CASRPAGQAHNEQFF. The CDR3 nucleotides read TGTGCCAGCAGGCCCGCGGGACAAGCCCACAATGAGCAGTTCTTC.